This record looks at one T cell receptor beta chain sequence and its context. Its specificity is unknown. The sample originates from a study of T cell responses to AZD1222 COVID-19 vaccine. Study-wide points: Every sample of the repertoires postdated the peak T cell response. Nearly half of spike-specific TCRs reportedly go after variant regions that carry no mutations. At study baseline, merely more than 5 AZD1222 recipients were seropositive.

Germline lookup yields CDR1 MNHNS and CDR2 SASEGT. V was pared by 0 bases and J by 2 bases, with 7 bases between. CDR3 length: 14 amino acids. The assay was immunoSEQ multiplex PCR, and TCRdb's table has in-frame clones only and misses some. Of 80,000 to 100,000 clones in the sample, approximately 86% are singletons; the top ten hold 10% to 13%. The sequence was collected from an adult in good health. V and J are TRBV6-1 and TRBJ1-2, with D uncertain. The input for sequencing was peripheral blood, taken on day 0 of MenACWY control vaccination. The CDR3 reads CASSEASNNYGYTF. DNA of the CDR3: TGTGCCAGCAGTGAAGCATCGAACAACTATGGCTACACCTTC.